A single sample gave rise to the 4 T cell receptor beta chains below, sequenced in a study of shared clonotypes between healthy human individuals. Measured with immunoSEQ multiplex PCR; TCRdb has only the in-frame clones, and not every one. Counted here are under 650,000 clones, almost 97% occurring once; the ten biggest clones make up under 0.06%. Input material: naive CD4+ T cells sorted from blood. Subset indicated: CD45RA+ positively selected. These receptors all come from a woman in her twenties or thirties in good health.

The CDR3 sequence: CASSPGTITNTEAFF. DNA of the CDR3: TGTGCCAGCAGCCCAGGAACCATCACGAACACTGAAGCTTTCTTT. The chain uses TRBV7-3 and TRBJ1-1; D uncertain. Germline CDR1 SGHTA, CDR2 FQGTGA. V dropped 5 bases and J dropped 1 base, with 14 bases sitting between them. The CDR3 is 15 amino acids.

The rearrangement joins TRBV18 to TRBJ1-3; D uncertain. Trimming shortened V by 2 bases and J by 4 bases, and 18 bases separated the two germline ends. This CDR3 is 17 amino acids long. Germline CDR1 is KGHSH and CDR2 is LQKENI. The CDR3 nucleotides are TGTGCCAGCTCACCAGATAGTGTCGGGCACTCAGGAAACACCATATATTTT. Its translation: CASSPDSVGHSGNTIYF.

This chain links TRBV5-1 with TRBJ2-5, with 9 bases aligning to TRBD1. With the DNA end fitting TRBJ2-7 better, the J assignment may be wrong. The V gene's germline CDR1 is SGHRS and CDR2 YFSETQ. The CDR3 is 15 residues long. This CDR3 reads CASSLGGQGSYEQYF. The CDR3 DNA reads TGCGCCAGCAGCTTGGGTGGACAGGGGTCCTACGAGCAGTACTTC.

The genes are TRBV6-1 and TRBJ2-6; no firm D call. Germline V gene data show CDR1 as MNHNS and CDR2 as SASEGT. Trimming took 6 bases from V and 0 from J, leaving 9 bases between them. The CDR3 is made up of 15 amino acids. CDR3 nucleotide sequence: TGTGCCAGCAGGTCCACAGACTCTGGGGCCAACGTCCTGACTTTC. Protein product: CASRSTDSGANVLTF.